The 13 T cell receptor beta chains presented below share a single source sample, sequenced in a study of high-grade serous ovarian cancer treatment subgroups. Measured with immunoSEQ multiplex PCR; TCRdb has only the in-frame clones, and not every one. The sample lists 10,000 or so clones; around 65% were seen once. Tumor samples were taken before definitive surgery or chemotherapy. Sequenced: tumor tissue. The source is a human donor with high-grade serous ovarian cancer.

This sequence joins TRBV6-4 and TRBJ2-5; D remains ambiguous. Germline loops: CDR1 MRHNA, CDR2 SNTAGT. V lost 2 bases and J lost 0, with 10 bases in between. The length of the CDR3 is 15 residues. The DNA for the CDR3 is TGTGCCAGCAGTGACGAGGTACTTGACCAAGAGACCCAGTACTTC. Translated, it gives CASSDEVLDQETQYF.

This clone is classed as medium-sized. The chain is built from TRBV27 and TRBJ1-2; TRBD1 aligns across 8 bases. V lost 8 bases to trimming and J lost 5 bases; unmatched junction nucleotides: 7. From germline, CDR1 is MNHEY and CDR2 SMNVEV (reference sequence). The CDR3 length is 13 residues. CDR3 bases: TGTGCCAGCGGGAAACAGGGGGTGTATGGCTACACCTTC. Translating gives CASGKQGVYGYTF.

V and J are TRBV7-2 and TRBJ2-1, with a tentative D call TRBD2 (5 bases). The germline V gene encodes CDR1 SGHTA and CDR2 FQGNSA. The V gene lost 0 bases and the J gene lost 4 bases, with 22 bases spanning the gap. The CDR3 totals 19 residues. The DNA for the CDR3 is TGTGCCAGCAGCTTAGCCACAGCGAGTTGGGAGCCCCGATACAATGAGCAGTTCTTC. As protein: CASSLATASWEPRYNEQFF.

The CDR3 reads CAWSVPRSSYNSPLHF. The CDR3 DNA reads as TGTGCCTGGAGTGTACCGAGGAGCTCCTATAATTCACCCCTCCACTTT. This chain links TRBV30 with TRBJ1-6; D unresolved. Germline V gives CDR1 GTSNPN, CDR2 SVGIG (reference sequence). This CDR3 is 16 amino acids long. V gave up 0 bases and J gave up 0 bases, with 9 bases separating them.

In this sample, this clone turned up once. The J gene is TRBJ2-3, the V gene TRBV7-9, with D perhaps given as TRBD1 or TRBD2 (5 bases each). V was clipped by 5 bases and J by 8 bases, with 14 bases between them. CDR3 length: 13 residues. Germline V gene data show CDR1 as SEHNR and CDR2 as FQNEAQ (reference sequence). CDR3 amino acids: CASSAQGRGTQYF. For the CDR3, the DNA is TGTGCCAGCAGCGCCCAGGGACGTGGTACGCAGTATTTT.

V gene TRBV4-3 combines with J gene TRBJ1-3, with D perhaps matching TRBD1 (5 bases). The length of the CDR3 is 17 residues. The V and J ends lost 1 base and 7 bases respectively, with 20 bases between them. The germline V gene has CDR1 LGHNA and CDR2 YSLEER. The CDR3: CASSQGGLSAGGNTIYF. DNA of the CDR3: TGCGCCAGCAGCCAAGGCGGACTTTCCGCTGGGGGGAACACCATATATTTT.

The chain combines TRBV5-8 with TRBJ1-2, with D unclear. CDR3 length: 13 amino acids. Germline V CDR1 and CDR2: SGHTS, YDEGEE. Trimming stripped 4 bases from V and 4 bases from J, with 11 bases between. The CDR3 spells CASSPGPFYGYTF. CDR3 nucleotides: TGTGCCAGCAGCCCGGGCCCTTTCTATGGCTACACCTTC.

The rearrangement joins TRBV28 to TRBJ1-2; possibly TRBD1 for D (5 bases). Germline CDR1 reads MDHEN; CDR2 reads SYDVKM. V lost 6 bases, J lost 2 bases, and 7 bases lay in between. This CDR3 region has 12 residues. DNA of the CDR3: TGTGCCAGCAGATCAGGGAACTATGGCTACACCTTC. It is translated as CASRSGNYGYTF.

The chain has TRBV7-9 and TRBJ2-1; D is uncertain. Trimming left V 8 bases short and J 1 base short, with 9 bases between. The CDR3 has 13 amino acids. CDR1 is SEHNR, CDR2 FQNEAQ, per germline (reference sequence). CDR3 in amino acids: CASGPWSYNEQFF. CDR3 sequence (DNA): TGTGCCAGCGGCCCCTGGTCCTACAATGAGCAGTTCTTC.

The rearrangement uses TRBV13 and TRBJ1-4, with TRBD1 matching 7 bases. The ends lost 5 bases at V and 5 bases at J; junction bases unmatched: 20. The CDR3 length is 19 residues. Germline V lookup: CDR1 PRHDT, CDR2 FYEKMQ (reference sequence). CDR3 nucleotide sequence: TGTGCCAGCAGCAGACTGGTTAATAGAAAGGGGGCTGGGAATGAAAAACTGTTTTTT. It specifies CASSRLVNRKGAGNEKLFF.

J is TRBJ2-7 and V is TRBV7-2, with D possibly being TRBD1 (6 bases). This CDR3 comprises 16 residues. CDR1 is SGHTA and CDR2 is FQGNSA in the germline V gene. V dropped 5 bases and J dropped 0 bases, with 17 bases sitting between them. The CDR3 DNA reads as TGTGCCAGCAGCATAACCCCGGGACACTTCTCCTACGAGCAGTACTTC. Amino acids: CASSITPGHFSYEQYF.

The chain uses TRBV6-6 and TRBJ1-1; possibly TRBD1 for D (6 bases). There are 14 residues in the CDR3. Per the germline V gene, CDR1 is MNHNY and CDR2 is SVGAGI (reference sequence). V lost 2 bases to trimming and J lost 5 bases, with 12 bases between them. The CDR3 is CASSYVGANTEAFF. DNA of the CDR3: TGTGCCAGCAGTTACGTGGGGGCGAATACTGAAGCTTTCTTT.

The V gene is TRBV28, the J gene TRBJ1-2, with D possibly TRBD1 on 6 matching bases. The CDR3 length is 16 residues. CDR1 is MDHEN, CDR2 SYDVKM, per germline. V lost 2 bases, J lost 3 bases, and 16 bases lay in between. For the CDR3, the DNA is TGTGCCAGCAGTTTAATTGGGTCACAGGGTGACTATGGCTACACCTTC. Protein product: CASSLIGSQGDYGYTF.